The 4 T cell receptor beta chains given below trace back to one sample, sequenced in a study of blood T cell repertoires in COVID-19. Generated by immunoSEQ multiplex PCR, the TCRdb table keeps only in-frame clones and is missing some. The sample comprises about 480,000 clones, roughly nine tenths of which are singletons, and under 9.5% rests with the top ten. Sequencing was carried out using PBMCs or T cells enriched from blood (not recorded which). The receptors here all came from a woman aged 55 to 70 who had recovered from COVID-19.

The CDR3 loop is CASSIGGPSSGNTIYF. As DNA, the CDR3 is TGTGCCAGTAGCATCGGAGGGCCGAGCTCTGGAAACACCATATATTTT. V and J are TRBV19 and TRBJ1-3; D is unclear. V was trimmed by 6 bases and J by 0 bases, leaving 15 bases between them. Germline V lookup: CDR1 LNHDA, CDR2 SQIVND (reference sequence). This CDR3 comprises 16 residues.

V gene TRBV5-1 combines with J gene TRBJ1-2; 10 bases are a match to TRBD1. The germline CDR1 and CDR2 sequences are SGHRS and YFSETQ. The CDR3 loop spans 15 amino acids. After removal of 4 bases from V and 3 bases from J, the junction contained 6 bases not matched to a gene. The CDR3 sequence is CASSPGTGVYYGYTF. The CDR3 nucleotides are TGCGCCAGCAGCCCCGGGACAGGGGTATACTATGGCTACACCTTC.

The rearrangement links TRBV6-6 to TRBJ1-4, with D possibly matching TRBD1 (6 bases). The CDR3 is 16 amino acids. Trimming left V 4 bases short and J 7 bases short, with 19 bases between. Germline values: CDR1 MNHNY, CDR2 SVGAGI (reference sequence). CDR3 DNA sequence: TGTGCCAGCAGTTGGGCCCTACAGGGAACCGGTGAAAAACTGTTTTTT. Encoded protein: CASSWALQGTGEKLFF.

This chain uses TRBV28 with TRBJ1-1; D is unclear. V was clipped by 5 bases and J by 0 bases, with 4 bases between them. Germline lookup yields CDR1 MDHEN and CDR2 SYDVKM. This CDR3 has 12 residues. For the CDR3, the DNA is TGTGCCAGCAGTGAGTTGAACACTGAAGCTTTCTTT. Translated: CASSELNTEAFF.